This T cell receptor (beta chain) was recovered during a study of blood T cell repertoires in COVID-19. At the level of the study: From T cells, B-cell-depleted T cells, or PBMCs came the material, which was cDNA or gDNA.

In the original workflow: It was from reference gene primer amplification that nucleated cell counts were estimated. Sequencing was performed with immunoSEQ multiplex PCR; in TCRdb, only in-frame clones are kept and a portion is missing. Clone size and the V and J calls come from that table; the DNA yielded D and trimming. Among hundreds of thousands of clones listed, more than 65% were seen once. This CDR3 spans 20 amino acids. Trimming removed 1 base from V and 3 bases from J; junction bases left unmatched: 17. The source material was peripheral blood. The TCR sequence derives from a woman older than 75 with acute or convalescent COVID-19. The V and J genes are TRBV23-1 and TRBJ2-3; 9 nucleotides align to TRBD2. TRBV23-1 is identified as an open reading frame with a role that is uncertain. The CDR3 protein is CASSQWVGVIAGVQTDTQYF. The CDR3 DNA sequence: TGCGCCAGCAGTCAATGGGTTGGGGTAATAGCGGGAGTTCAAACAGATACGCAGTATTTT.